This entry features one T cell receptor beta chain sequence. This entry comes from a study of blood T cell repertoires in COVID-19. Looking at the study overall: Whether acute or convalescent, the COVID-19 samples came from the United States, Italy and Spain. T cells, B-cell-depleted T cells, or PBMCs supplied cDNA or gDNA.

Profiling relied on immunoSEQ multiplex PCR, and the TCRdb table lists in-frame clones only, not all of them. The sample consists of around 220,000 clones, around 83% of them appearing once. The CDR3 runs 14 residues. The V gene lost 5 bases and the J gene lost 1 base, with 14 bases spanning the gap. Germline values: CDR1 GTSNPN, CDR2 SVGIG (reference sequence). The V gene is TRBV30, the J gene TRBJ1-1, with a tentative D call TRBD1 (5 bases). The clonotype was recovered from an elderly woman with COVID-19, enrolled during active disease. The sample taken for sequencing was peripheral blood. CDR3 coding DNA: TGTGCCTGGGCCTCTCAGGGAGGGAACACTGAAGCTTTCTTT. It specifies CAWASQGGNTEAFF.